The rows below give T cell receptor beta chains drawn from one sample of a study of control samples from healthy donors and cancer patients. Assay used: immunoSEQ multiplex PCR; TCRdb lists only in-frame clones, some missing. The sample records more than 75,000 clones, 70% to 90% being singletons. Sequenced input: PBMCs. The receptors were gathered from a woman aged 55-69 years with head and neck cancer. CDR3s include the opening cysteine and the closing phenylalanine or tryptophan. Fields, in order: CDR3 protein, CDR3 DNA, D gene, clone size, V gene, J gene. A D gene is named only where the DNA matches it firmly. Size values are once, few and many counts, or a class for expanded clones, and some rows have none.

CDR3 protein: CASSLSPGRSYNEQFF
CDR3 DNA: TGCGCCAGCAGCCTTAGTCCGGGACGCTCCTACAATGAGCAGTTCTTC
D gene: -
clone size: -
V gene: TRBV4-3
J gene: TRBJ2-1

CDR3 protein: CASSEGGGPDEQFF
CDR3 DNA: TGTGCCAGCAGTGAAGGTGGAGGGCCCGATGAGCAGTTCTTC
D gene: -
clone size: -
V gene: TRBV6-1
J gene: TRBJ2-1

CDR3 protein: CASNGQGNSYEQYF
CDR3 DNA: TGTGCCAGCAACGGACAGGGGAACTCCTACGAGCAGTACTTC
D gene: TRBD1
clone size: -
V gene: TRBV14
J gene: TRBJ2-7

CDR3 protein: CSVQGGNSGNTIYF
CDR3 DNA: TGCAGCGTTCAAGGCGGAAACTCTGGAAACACCATATATTTT
D gene: -
clone size: -
V gene: TRBV29-1
J gene: TRBJ1-3

CDR3 protein: CASFPGQETQYF
CDR3 DNA: TGTGCCAGCTTCCCGGGCCAAGAGACCCAGTACTTC
D gene: -
clone size: -
V gene: TRBV2
J gene: TRBJ2-5

CDR3 protein: CSAAAGGNNEQFF
CDR3 DNA: TGCAGCGCTGCCGCCGGCGGGAACAATGAGCAGTTCTTC
D gene: -
clone size: -
V gene: TRBV29-1
J gene: TRBJ2-1

CDR3 protein: CASRDRGFYEQYF
CDR3 DNA: TGTGCCAGCCGGGACAGGGGATTCTACGAGCAGTACTTC
D gene: TRBD1
clone size: -
V gene: TRBV12-3/TRBV12-4
J gene: TRBJ2-7

CDR3 protein: CASSLRDTRGNQPQHF
CDR3 DNA: TGTGCCAGCAGCCTCCGGGACACAAGAGGGAATCAGCCCCAGCATTTT
D gene: -
clone size: -
V gene: TRBV28
J gene: TRBJ1-5

CDR3 protein: CASSPPFLGGRDEQYF
CDR3 DNA: TGTGCCAGCAGCCCCCCCTTTTTAGGGGGGCGCGACGAGCAGTACTTC
D gene: -
clone size: -
V gene: TRBV9
J gene: TRBJ2-7

CDR3 protein: CASSRGQGMNSPLHF
CDR3 DNA: TGTGCCAGCAGCAGGGGACAGGGTATGAATTCACCCCTCCACTTT
D gene: -
clone size: -
V gene: TRBV21-1
J gene: TRBJ1-6

CDR3 protein: CASSLVLGGGGLNEQFF
CDR3 DNA: TGTGCCAGCAGCTTAGTACTTGGGGGAGGGGGGCTCAATGAGCAGTTCTTC
D gene: -
clone size: -
V gene: TRBV11-2
J gene: TRBJ2-1

CDR3 protein: CASSYLGGASEQYF
CDR3 DNA: TGTGCCAGCAGTTACTTGGGGGGCGCCTCCGAGCAGTACTTC
D gene: -
clone size: -
V gene: TRBV6-6
J gene: TRBJ2-7

CDR3 protein: CASSSQGLNTEAFF
CDR3 DNA: TGTGCCAGCAGTTCACAGGGTCTCAACACTGAAGCTTTCTTT
D gene: -
clone size: -
V gene: TRBV6-6
J gene: TRBJ1-1

CDR3 protein: CASSQGQANTGELFF
CDR3 DNA: TGCGCCAGCAGCCAAGGACAGGCGAACACCGGGGAGCTGTTTTTT
D gene: TRBD1
clone size: -
V gene: TRBV5-1
J gene: TRBJ2-2

CDR3 protein: CASSSIDLDRERSNQPQHF
CDR3 DNA: TGTGCCAGCAGCTCGATAGACCTAGACAGGGAGAGGAGCAATCAGCCCCAGCATTTT
D gene: TRBD1
clone size: -
V gene: TRBV7-6
J gene: TRBJ1-5

CDR3 protein: CASHWSSGGQETQYF
CDR3 DNA: TGTGCCAGTCACTGGTCTAGCGGGGGGCAAGAGACCCAGTACTTC
D gene: TRBD2
clone size: -
V gene: TRBV6-5
J gene: TRBJ2-5

CDR3 protein: CASSLKGEVTSPYTF
CDR3 DNA: TGTGCCAGCAGTTTAAAGGGGGAGGTAACCAGTCCCTACACCTTC
D gene: -
clone size: -
V gene: TRBV27
J gene: TRBJ1-2

CDR3 protein: CASSPGQGVEAFF
CDR3 DNA: TGTGCCAGCAGCCCAGGGCAGGGGGTTGAAGCTTTCTTT
D gene: TRBD1
clone size: -
V gene: TRBV7-2
J gene: TRBJ1-1

CDR3 protein: CASSPGTSGSADTQYF
CDR3 DNA: TGTGCCAGCTCACCAGGGACTAGCGGGAGCGCAGATACGCAGTATTTT
D gene: TRBD2
clone size: -
V gene: TRBV18
J gene: TRBJ2-3

CDR3 protein: CASSQDNTGGETQYF
CDR3 DNA: TGTGCCAGCAGCCAAGATAATACAGGGGGAGAGACCCAGTACTTC
D gene: TRBD1
clone size: -
V gene: TRBV3-1/TRBV3-2
J gene: TRBJ2-5

CDR3 protein: CASSPAWTGQETQYF
CDR3 DNA: TGTGCCAGCAGCCCTGCATGGACAGGTCAAGAGACCCAGTACTTC
D gene: TRBD1
clone size: -
V gene: TRBV7-2
J gene: TRBJ2-5

CDR3 protein: CASSEGMGEKLFF
CDR3 DNA: TGTGCCAGCAGTGAAGGGATGGGAGAAAAACTGTTTTTT
D gene: -
clone size: -
V gene: TRBV6-4
J gene: TRBJ1-4

CDR3 protein: CSASTVREGEQFF
CDR3 DNA: TGCAGTGCTAGTACGGTCAGGGAGGGTGAGCAGTTCTTC
D gene: TRBD2
clone size: -
V gene: TRBV20-1
J gene: TRBJ2-1

CDR3 protein: CASSIEVGNQPQHF
CDR3 DNA: TGTGCCAGTAGTATTGAGGTTGGCAATCAGCCCCAGCATTTT
D gene: -
clone size: -
V gene: TRBV19
J gene: TRBJ1-5

CDR3 protein: CSVEFPGQGAGGYTF
CDR3 DNA: TGCAGCGTTGAATTCCCGGGACAGGGGGCCGGTGGCTACACCTTC
D gene: TRBD1
clone size: -
V gene: TRBV29-1
J gene: TRBJ1-2

CDR3 protein: CASSPTQETQYF
CDR3 DNA: TGTGCCAGCAGCCCCACCCAAGAGACCCAGTACTTC
D gene: -
clone size: -
V gene: TRBV7-2
J gene: TRBJ2-5

CDR3 protein: CASSLSSGVTWDRRNEQFF
CDR3 DNA: TGCGCCAGCAGCTTGTCCTCCGGGGTGACCTGGGACAGGAGGAATGAGCAGTTCTTC
D gene: TRBD1
clone size: -
V gene: TRBV5-1
J gene: TRBJ2-1

CDR3 protein: CASSAGASGRAGNEQFF
CDR3 DNA: TGTGCCAGCAGCGCCGGGGCTAGCGGGAGGGCCGGTAATGAGCAGTTCTTC
D gene: TRBD2
clone size: -
V gene: TRBV11-3
J gene: TRBJ2-1

CDR3 protein: CASSSGTVYNEQFF
CDR3 DNA: TGTGCCAGCAGCTCCGGGACAGTTTACAATGAGCAGTTCTTC
D gene: TRBD1
clone size: once
V gene: TRBV11-2
J gene: TRBJ2-1

CDR3 protein: CATSDRTGEQFF
CDR3 DNA: TGTGCCACCAGTGATAGAACAGGCGAGCAGTTCTTC
D gene: -
clone size: -
V gene: TRBV24-1
J gene: TRBJ2-1

CDR3 protein: CASSSLTATNEKLFF
CDR3 DNA: TGTGCCAGCAGCTCCCTGACTGCAACTAATGAAAAACTGTTTTTT
D gene: -
clone size: -
V gene: TRBV7-6
J gene: TRBJ1-4

CDR3 protein: CASSPPGAGVATDTQYF
CDR3 DNA: TGTGCCAGCAGCCCCCCTGGGGCGGGAGTGGCCACAGATACGCAGTATTTT
D gene: TRBD2
clone size: -
V gene: TRBV5-4
J gene: TRBJ2-3

CDR3 protein: CSAAYTTQYF
CDR3 DNA: TGCAGCGCTGCTTACACGACCCAGTACTTC
D gene: -
clone size: -
V gene: TRBV29-1
J gene: TRBJ2-5

CDR3 protein: CAISELGRTGELFF
CDR3 DNA: TGTGCCATCAGTGAGTTGGGGAGGACCGGGGAGTTGTTTTTT
D gene: -
clone size: -
V gene: TRBV10-3
J gene: TRBJ2-2

CDR3 protein: CASSLTVQETQYF
CDR3 DNA: TGTGCCAGCAGCCTGACGGTACAAGAGACCCAGTACTTC
D gene: -
clone size: -
V gene: TRBV6-1
J gene: TRBJ2-5

CDR3 protein: CASGLILSGRGRGTQYF
CDR3 DNA: TGTGCTAGTGGTTTGATACTTTCTGGGAGGGGTCGGGGGACCCAGTACTTC
D gene: TRBD2
clone size: few
V gene: TRBV12-5
J gene: TRBJ2-5

CDR3 protein: CASSPGGGRKETQYF
CDR3 DNA: TGTGCCAGCAGCCCGGGCGGGGGCCGGAAAGAGACCCAGTACTTC
D gene: -
clone size: -
V gene: TRBV9
J gene: TRBJ2-5

CDR3 protein: CASRIVSYNEQFF
CDR3 DNA: TGTGCCAGCCGAATCGTCTCCTACAATGAGCAGTTCTTC
D gene: -
clone size: -
V gene: TRBV6-5
J gene: TRBJ2-1

CDR3 protein: CASSIAGGPSTDTQYF
CDR3 DNA: TGTGCCAGCAGCATAGCGGGAGGGCCAAGCACAGATACGCAGTATTTT
D gene: TRBD2
clone size: few
V gene: TRBV7-3
J gene: TRBJ2-3

CDR3 protein: CASSLAVAASGTDEQFF
CDR3 DNA: TGCGCCAGCAGCTTGGCGGTAGCGGCTAGCGGGACTGATGAGCAGTTCTTC
D gene: TRBD2
clone size: -
V gene: TRBV5-1
J gene: TRBJ2-1

CDR3 protein: CASSYGVVGTGELFF
CDR3 DNA: TGTGCCAGCAGCTACGGGGTAGTCGGGACCGGGGAGCTGTTTTTT
D gene: -
clone size: once
V gene: TRBV11-1
J gene: TRBJ2-2

CDR3 protein: CASSEVSVLTF
CDR3 DNA: TGTGCCAGCAGTGAGGTCAGCGTCCTGACTTTC
D gene: -
clone size: -
V gene: TRBV6-1
J gene: TRBJ2-6

CDR3 protein: CATSREYRETQYF
CDR3 DNA: TGTGCCACCAGCAGAGAGTATCGAGAGACCCAGTACTTC
D gene: -
clone size: -
V gene: TRBV15
J gene: TRBJ2-5

CDR3 protein: CSASRRTGGYEQYF
CDR3 DNA: TGCAGTGCTAGTAGGAGGACAGGGGGCTACGAGCAGTACTTC
D gene: TRBD1
clone size: -
V gene: TRBV20-1
J gene: TRBJ2-7

CDR3 protein: CASSLTRGAGNTGELFF
CDR3 DNA: TGTGCCAGCAGCTTGACCCGGGGGGCGGGGAACACCGGGGAGCTGTTTTTT
D gene: -
clone size: -
V gene: TRBV5-4
J gene: TRBJ2-2

CDR3 protein: CASSPATSGRQTQYF
CDR3 DNA: TGTGCCAGCAGCCCCGCGACTAGCGGGAGACAGACCCAGTACTTC
D gene: TRBD2
clone size: few
V gene: TRBV7-9
J gene: TRBJ2-5

CDR3 protein: CASSSVLAGLYNEQFF
CDR3 DNA: TGTGCCAGCAGCTCCGTTCTAGCGGGCCTATACAATGAGCAGTTCTTC
D gene: TRBD2
clone size: -
V gene: TRBV5-6
J gene: TRBJ2-1